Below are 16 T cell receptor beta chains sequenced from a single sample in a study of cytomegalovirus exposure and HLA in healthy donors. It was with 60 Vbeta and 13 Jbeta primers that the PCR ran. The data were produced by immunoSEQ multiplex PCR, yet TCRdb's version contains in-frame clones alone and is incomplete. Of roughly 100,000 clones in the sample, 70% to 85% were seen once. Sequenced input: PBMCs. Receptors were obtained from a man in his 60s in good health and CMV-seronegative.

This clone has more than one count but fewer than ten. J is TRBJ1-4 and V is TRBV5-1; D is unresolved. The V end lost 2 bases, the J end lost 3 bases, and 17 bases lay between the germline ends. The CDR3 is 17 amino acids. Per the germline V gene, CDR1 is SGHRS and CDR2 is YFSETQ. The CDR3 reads CASSFEPPGQANEKLFF. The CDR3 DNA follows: TGCGCCAGCAGCTTCGAGCCCCCGGGTCAAGCTAATGAAAAACTGTTTTTT.

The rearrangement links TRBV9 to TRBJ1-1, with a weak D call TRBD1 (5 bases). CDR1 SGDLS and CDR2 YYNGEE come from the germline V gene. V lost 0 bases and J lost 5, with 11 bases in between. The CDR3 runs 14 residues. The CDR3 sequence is CASSVGQGGTEAFF. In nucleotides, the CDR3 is TGTGCCAGCAGCGTAGGCCAGGGTGGGACTGAAGCTTTCTTT.

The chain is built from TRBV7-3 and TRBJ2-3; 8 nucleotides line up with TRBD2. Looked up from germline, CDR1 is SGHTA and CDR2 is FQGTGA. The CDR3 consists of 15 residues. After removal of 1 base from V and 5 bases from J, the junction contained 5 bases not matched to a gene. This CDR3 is CASSLNGGAGDTQYF. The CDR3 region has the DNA TGTGCCAGCAGCTTAAACGGGGGGGCCGGAGATACGCAGTATTTT.

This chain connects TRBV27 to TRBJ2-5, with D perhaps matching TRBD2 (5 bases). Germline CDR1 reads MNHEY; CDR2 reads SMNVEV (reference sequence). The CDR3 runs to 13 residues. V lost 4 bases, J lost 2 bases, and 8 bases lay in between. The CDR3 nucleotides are TGTGCCAGCAGTTGGACTGCTCAAGAGACCCAGTACTTC. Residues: CASSWTAQETQYF.

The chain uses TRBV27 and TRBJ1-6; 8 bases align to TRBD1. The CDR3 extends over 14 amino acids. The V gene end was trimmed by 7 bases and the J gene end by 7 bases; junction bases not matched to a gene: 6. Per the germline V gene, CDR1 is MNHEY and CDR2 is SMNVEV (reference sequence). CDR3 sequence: CASNDRGGNSPLHF. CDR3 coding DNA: TGTGCCAGCAACGACAGGGGTGGAAATTCACCCCTCCACTTT.

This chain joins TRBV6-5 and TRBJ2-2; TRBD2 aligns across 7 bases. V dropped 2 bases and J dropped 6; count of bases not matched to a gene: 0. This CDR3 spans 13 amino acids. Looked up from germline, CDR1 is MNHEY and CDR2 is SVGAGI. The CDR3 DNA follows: TGTGCCAGCAGTTACGGGGGGGCCGGGGAGCTGTTTTTT. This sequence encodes CASSYGGAGELFF.

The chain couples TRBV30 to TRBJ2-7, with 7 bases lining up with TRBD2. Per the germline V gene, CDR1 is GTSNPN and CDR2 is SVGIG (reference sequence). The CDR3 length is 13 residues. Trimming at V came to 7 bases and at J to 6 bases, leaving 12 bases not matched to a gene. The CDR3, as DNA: TGTGCCTCCGAAGCGGGGCGCGGAACCGAGCAGTACTTC. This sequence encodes CASEAGRGTEQYF. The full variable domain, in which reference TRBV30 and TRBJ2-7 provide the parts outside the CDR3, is SQTIHQWPATLVQPVGSPLSLECTVEGTSNPNLYWYRQAAGRGLQLLFYSVGIGQISSEVPQNLSASRPQDRQFILSSKKLLLSDSGFYLCASEAGRGTEQYFGPGTRLTVT.

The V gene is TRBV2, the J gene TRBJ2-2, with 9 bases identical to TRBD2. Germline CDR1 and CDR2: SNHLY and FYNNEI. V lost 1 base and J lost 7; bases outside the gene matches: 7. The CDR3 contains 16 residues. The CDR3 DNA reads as TGTGCCAGCAGTGAAGAGGCGGGGGGGCTCGTCGGGGAGCTGTTTTTT. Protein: CASSEEAGGLVGELFF.

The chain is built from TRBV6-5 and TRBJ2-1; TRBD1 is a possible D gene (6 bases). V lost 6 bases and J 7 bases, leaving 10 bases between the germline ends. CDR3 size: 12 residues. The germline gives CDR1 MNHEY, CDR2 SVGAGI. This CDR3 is CASRRTVNEQFF. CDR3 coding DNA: TGTGCCAGCAGACGGACAGTTAATGAGCAGTTCTTC.

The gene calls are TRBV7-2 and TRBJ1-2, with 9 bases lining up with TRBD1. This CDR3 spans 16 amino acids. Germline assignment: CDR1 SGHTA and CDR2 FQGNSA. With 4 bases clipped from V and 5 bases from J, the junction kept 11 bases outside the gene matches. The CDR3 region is CASSYSTGTGRYGYTF. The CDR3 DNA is TGTGCCAGCAGCTATTCGACCGGGACAGGGCGGTATGGCTACACCTTC. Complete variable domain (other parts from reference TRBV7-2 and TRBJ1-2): GAGVSQSPSNKVTEKGKDVELRCDPISGHTALYWYRQSLGQGLEFLIYFQGNSAPDKSGLPSDRFSAERTGGSVSTLTIQRTQQEDSAVYLCASSYSTGTGRYGYTFGSGTRLTVV.

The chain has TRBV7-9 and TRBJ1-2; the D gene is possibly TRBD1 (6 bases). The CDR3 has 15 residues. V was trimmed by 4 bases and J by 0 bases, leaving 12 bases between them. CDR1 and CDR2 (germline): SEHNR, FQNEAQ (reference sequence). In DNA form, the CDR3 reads TGTGCCAGCAGCTCAGGGGCGATAGCTAACTATGGCTACACCTTC. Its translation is CASSSGAIANYGYTF.

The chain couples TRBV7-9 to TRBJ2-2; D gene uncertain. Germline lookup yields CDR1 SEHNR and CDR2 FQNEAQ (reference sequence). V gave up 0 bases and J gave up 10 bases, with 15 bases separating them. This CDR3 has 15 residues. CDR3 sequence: CASSLAARYRVELFF. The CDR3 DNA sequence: TGTGCCAGCAGCTTAGCGGCCAGGTATAGAGTGGAGCTGTTTTTT. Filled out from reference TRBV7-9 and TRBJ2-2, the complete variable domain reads DTGVSQNPRHKITKRGQNVTFRCDPISEHNRLYWYRQTLGQGPEFLTYFQNEAQLEKSRLLSDRFSAERPKGSFSTLEIQRTEQGDSAMYLCASSLAARYRVELFFGEGSRLTVL.

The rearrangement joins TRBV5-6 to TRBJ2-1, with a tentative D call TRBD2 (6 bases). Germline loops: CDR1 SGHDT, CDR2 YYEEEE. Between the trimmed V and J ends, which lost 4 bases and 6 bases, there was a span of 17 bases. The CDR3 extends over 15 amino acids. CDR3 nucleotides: TGTGCCAGCAGCGCGGCGCTCGGGACTCGCAATGAGCAGTTCTTC. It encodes CASSAALGTRNEQFF.

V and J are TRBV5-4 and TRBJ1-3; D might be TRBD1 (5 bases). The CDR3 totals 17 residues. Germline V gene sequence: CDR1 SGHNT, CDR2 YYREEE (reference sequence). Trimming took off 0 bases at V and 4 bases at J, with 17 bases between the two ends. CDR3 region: CASSLGAWGPVGNTIYF. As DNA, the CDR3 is TGTGCCAGCAGCTTGGGGGCGTGGGGCCCGGTGGGAAACACCATATATTTT.

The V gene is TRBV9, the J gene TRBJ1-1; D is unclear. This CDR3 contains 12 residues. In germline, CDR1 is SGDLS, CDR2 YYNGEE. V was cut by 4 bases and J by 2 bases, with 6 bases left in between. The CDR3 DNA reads TGTGCCAGCAGCCCCTTCAACACTGAAGCTTTCTTT. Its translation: CASSPFNTEAFF.

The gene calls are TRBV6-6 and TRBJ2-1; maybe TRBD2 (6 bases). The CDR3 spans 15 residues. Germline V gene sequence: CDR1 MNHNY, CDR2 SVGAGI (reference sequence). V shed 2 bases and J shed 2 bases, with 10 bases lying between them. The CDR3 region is CASSYGRGTYNEQFF. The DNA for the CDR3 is TGTGCCAGCAGTTACGGGCGGGGAACCTACAATGAGCAGTTCTTC.